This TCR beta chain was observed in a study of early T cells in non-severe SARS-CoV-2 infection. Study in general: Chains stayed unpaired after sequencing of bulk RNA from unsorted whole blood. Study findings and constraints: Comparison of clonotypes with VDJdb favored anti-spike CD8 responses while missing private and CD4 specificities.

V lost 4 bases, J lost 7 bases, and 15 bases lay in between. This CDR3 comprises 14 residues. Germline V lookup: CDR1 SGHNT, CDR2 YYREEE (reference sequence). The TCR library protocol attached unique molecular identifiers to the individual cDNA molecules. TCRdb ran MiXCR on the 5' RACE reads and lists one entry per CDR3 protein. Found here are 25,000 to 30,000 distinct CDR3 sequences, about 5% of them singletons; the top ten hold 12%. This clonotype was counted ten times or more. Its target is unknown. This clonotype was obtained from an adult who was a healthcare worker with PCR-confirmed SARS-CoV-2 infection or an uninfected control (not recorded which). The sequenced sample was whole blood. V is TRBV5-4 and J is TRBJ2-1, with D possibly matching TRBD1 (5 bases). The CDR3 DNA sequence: TGTGCCAGCAGCCCGGACATGGGTAAGAATGAGCAGTTCTTC. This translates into CASSPDMGKNEQFF.